Sequencing of this T cell receptor beta chain was carried out in a study of CD8+CD57+ T cells in acquired aplastic anemia. Individuals selected for sequencing had exhibited CD8+CD57+ cell expansion on flow cytometry. Everyone among the patients had severe acquired aplastic anemia. Per germline, CDR1 SGHTA and CDR2 FQGNSA. The CDR3 is 15 amino acids long, termini counted. Study observations and caveats: Comparison of patients with controls identified approximately 28 shared CD8+ CDR3 sequences.

Profiles of TCR beta VDJ and CDR3 were generated from a genomic DNA template. TCRdb independently ran MiXCR on the reads; one entry per CDR3 protein. The data contain 200,000 to 300,000 distinct CDR3 sequences, 65% to 90% of them singletons. As regards this clonotype: Its antigen is not identified. This CDR3 fails to terminate in the conserved phenylalanine or tryptophan, so it likely reflects a read error. Because the CDR3's place on the DNA is in doubt, the DNA is left out and the CDR3 is given as listed by TCRdb.

Source material: sorted CD4+, CD8+, or CD8+CD57+ T cells (not recorded which) from PBMCs. The V gene is TRBV7-2, the J gene TRBJ1-2; the D call of TRBD1 is as the table states it, not checked on the DNA. The sequence came from a human donor with aplastic anemia. CDR3 sequence: CASSLTAGAHYGETL.